The 20 T cell receptor beta chains reported below all come from one sample, sequenced in a study of T cell repertoires in cytomegalovirus infection. TCRdb re-analysed the reads in MiXCR, keeping a single row per CDR3 protein. There are over 450,000 distinct CDR3 sequences in the sample; approximately 11% occur only once, and about a tenth lies in the top ten. The source material was PBMCs. The source of these receptors is a human donor in good health (CMV status not recorded). Some clones in this sample may be carry-over from other donors' samples.

On this clonotype itself: Its ends do not fully match the called genes, so a read error is possible. V and J are TRBV12-3 or TRBV12-4 and TRBJ2-7; 9 bases line up with TRBD2. CDR3 length: 15 residues. CDR3 sequence reads: CAISFRAGGAYEQYF. The CDR3 nucleotides are TGTGCCATCAGTTTCAGAGCGGGAGGAGCCTACGAGCAGTACTTC.

This chain uses TRBV5-6 with TRBJ1-1, with TRBD1 matching over 7 bases. V dropped 0 bases and J dropped 7; count of bases not matched to a gene: 9. The CDR3 runs to 15 residues. Germline V gene lookup returns CDR1 SGHDT and CDR2 YYEEEE. The chain's CDR3 is CASSLVYRGLSEAFF. In DNA, the CDR3 is TGTGCCAGCAGCTTGGTTTACAGGGGCCTGAGTGAAGCTTTCTTT.

V gene TRBV20-1 combines with J gene TRBJ2-3; D remains ambiguous. The CDR3 is 14 amino acids. Trimming removed 3 bases at V and 1 base at J, with 11 bases between. Per germline, CDR1 DFQATT and CDR2 SNEGSKA (reference sequence). The CDR3 DNA follows: TGCAGTGCTAGTTCACTTTTCCGCACAGATACGCAGTATTTT. It translates to CSASSLFRTDTQYF.

This clonotype has only a few counts. The rearrangement uses TRBV29-1 and TRBJ2-3; the match to TRBD2 covers 11 bases. CDR1 SQVTM and CDR2 ANQGSEA come from the germline V gene. This CDR3 is 14 amino acids long. With V trimmed by 6 bases and J by 2 bases, 4 bases remained unmatched. CDR3 loop: CSVPLAGDTDTQYF. CDR3 nucleotides: TGCAGCGTCCCACTAGCGGGAGACACAGATACGCAGTATTTT.

The V and J genes are TRBV28 and TRBJ1-2, with a weak D call TRBD1 (6 bases). There are 13 residues in the CDR3. Deletions cut 3 bases from V and 4 bases from J, with 9 bases between. Germline values: CDR1 MDHEN, CDR2 SYDVKM. For the CDR3, the DNA is TGTGCCAGCAGTTTTAGGGGGTTCTATGGCTACACCTTC. This gives the protein CASSFRGFYGYTF.

This clonotype has ten or more counts. The rearrangement uses TRBV5-6 and TRBJ1-2; D gene uncertain. CDR3 length: 13 amino acids. Germline CDR1 is SGHDT and CDR2 is YYEEEE. The ends were cut back, 5 bases at V and 4 bases at J, with 12 bases in the middle. The CDR3 sequence: CASSTGKFYGYTF. The CDR3 nucleotides are TGTGCCAGCAGTACGGGAAAGTTCTATGGCTACACCTTC.

The chain couples TRBV20-1 to TRBJ2-7; 16 nucleotides agree with TRBD2. The CDR3 contains 15 residues. Trimming took 3 bases from V and 2 from J; bases not matched to a gene: 1. CDR1 and CDR2 from the germline V gene are DFQATT and SNEGSKA (reference sequence). As DNA, the CDR3 is TGCAGTGCTAGGGGGACTAGCGGGAGGGCCTACGAGCAGTACTTC. Residues: CSARGTSGRAYEQYF.

The rearrangement uses TRBV12-5 and TRBJ2-5, with 8 bases fitting TRBD2. CDR3 size: 16 residues. CDR1 LGHNT and CDR2 FRNRAP come from the germline V gene. The V and J ends lost 1 base and 2 bases, in that order; junction bases with no gene match: 6. CDR3 in amino acids: CASGLGSGGPQETQYF. The CDR3 region has the DNA TGTGCTAGTGGTTTGGGATCGGGGGGGCCGCAAGAGACCCAGTACTTC.

This clonotype was counted many times. The gene calls are TRBV28 and TRBJ2-3; 8 nucleotides line up with TRBD2. The CDR3 is made up of 15 amino acids. V trimming: 6 bases; J trimming: 2 bases; junction bases outside the gene matches: 7. In germline, CDR1 is MDHEN, CDR2 SYDVKM. The CDR3 bases are TGTGCCAGCAGGGAAGGACTAGCATTCACAGATACGCAGTATTTT. Encoded protein: CASREGLAFTDTQYF.

This clonotype was seen only a few times. This chain links TRBV10-3 with TRBJ2-3, with 7 nucleotides matching TRBD1. After removal of 6 bases from V and 5 bases from J, the junction contained 2 bases not matched to a gene. Germline V gives CDR1 ENHRY, CDR2 SYGVKD. The CDR3 contains 12 residues. In nucleotides, the CDR3 is TGTGCCATCAGCAGGGGGAAAGATACGCAGTATTTT. Its protein is CAISRGKDTQYF.

This clonotype was observed many times. CDR3 residues: CSARGVSEQFF. The DNA for the CDR3 is TGCAGTGCTAGGGGGGTCAGCGAGCAGTTCTTC. The chain links TRBV20-1 to TRBJ2-1; D possibly matches TRBD1 or TRBD2 (5 bases each). The germline gives CDR1 DFQATT, CDR2 SNEGSKA (reference sequence). Trimming shortened V by 3 bases and J by 10 bases, and 10 bases separated the two germline ends. The CDR3 length is 11 residues.

This clonotype was counted at least ten times. The chain combines TRBV19 with TRBJ1-5; 7 bases are shared with TRBD1. The trim removed 6 bases at V and 2 bases at J, leaving 10 bases unmatched. The CDR3 has 16 amino acids. The germline V gene has CDR1 LNHDA and CDR2 SQIVND (reference sequence). In DNA, the CDR3 is TGTGCCAGTAGACAAACCCCAGGGGGAGGCAATCAGCCCCAGCATTTT. This sequence encodes CASRQTPGGGNQPQHF.

This clonotype was picked up many times. J is TRBJ1-6 and V is TRBV19, with D perhaps matching TRBD1 (5 bases). The CDR3 consists of 14 residues. CDR1 is LNHDA, CDR2 SQIVND, per germline (reference sequence). V lost 9 bases and J 9 bases, leaving 18 bases between the germline ends. The CDR3 coding sequence is TGTGCCAGCCGCCGGACACAGCTTCTTTCACCCCTCCACTTT. This translates into CASRRTQLLSPLHF.

The sample holds a few counts of this clonotype. The chain uses TRBV30 and TRBJ1-4; maybe TRBD1 (6 bases). Trimming cost V 0 bases and J 8 bases, with 10 bases left between them. The germline V gene has CDR1 GTSNPN and CDR2 SVGIG (reference sequence). The CDR3 loop spans 13 amino acids. CDR3 DNA sequence: TGTGCCTGGAGTGTACTGGGGGGCGAAAAACTGTTTTTT. Its translation is CAWSVLGGEKLFF.

This clonotype was detected many times. The chain combines TRBV7-3 with TRBJ1-1; 12 bases are shared with TRBD1. The germline gives CDR1 SGHTA, CDR2 FQGTGA. The V segment lost 5 bases and the J segment 4 bases; nucleotides outside the gene matches: 8. The CDR3 covers 16 residues. The CDR3 reads CASSPGTGGTGTEAFF. The CDR3 DNA follows: TGTGCCAGCAGCCCCGGGACAGGGGGCACAGGCACTGAAGCTTTCTTT.

Only a few counts were recorded for this clonotype. As DNA, the CDR3 is TGTGCCAGCAGACTCGGACAGAACACAGATACGCAGTATTTT. Translated, it gives CASRLGQNTDTQYF. The chain is built from TRBV2 and TRBJ2-3; TRBD1 is a possible D gene (6 bases). The CDR3 has 14 amino acids. Germline assignment: CDR1 SNHLY and CDR2 FYNNEI. Trimming took 6 bases from V and 2 from J, leaving 12 bases between them. Full variable domain (remainder filled in from reference TRBV2 and TRBJ2-3): EPEVTQTPSHQVTQMGQEVILRCVPISNHLYFYWYRQILGQKVEFLVSFYNNEISEKSEIFDDQFSVERPDGSNFTLKIRSTKLEDSAMYFCASRLGQNTDTQYFGPGTRLTVL.

The chain carries TRBV14 and TRBJ1-6; 7 positions match TRBD1. The J segment lost 5 bases and the V segment lost 2 bases, leaving 9 bases of the junction unmatched. CDR1 and CDR2 (germline): SGHDN, FVKESK. The CDR3 consists of 17 residues. CDR3 bases: TGTGCCAGCAGCCAACGGACAGGAGAAGGGAATAATTCACCCCTCCACTTT. Its translation: CASSQRTGEGNNSPLHF. The full variable domain, with the rest looked up from reference TRBV14 and TRBJ1-6, is EAGVTQFPSHSVIEKGQTVTLRCDPISGHDNLYWYRRVMGKEIKFLLHFVKESKQDESGMPNNRFLAERTGGTYSTLKVQPAELEDSGVYFCASSQRTGEGNNSPLHFGNGTRLTVT.

This clonotype was found many times. The chain joins TRBV20-1 to TRBJ1-4; D is unclear. The CDR3 length is 16 residues. Trimming took off 6 bases at V and 0 bases at J, with 17 bases between the two ends. CDR1 is DFQATT, CDR2 SNEGSKA, per germline (reference sequence). The CDR3 sequence: CSATPGIRATNEKLFF. The CDR3 DNA reads TGCAGTGCAACCCCAGGAATCCGTGCAACTAATGAAAAACTGTTTTTT.

This clonotype was counted at least ten times. This rearrangement joins TRBV5-6 to TRBJ1-5, with no clear D. V was pared by 5 bases and J by 4 bases, with 10 bases between. Germline CDR1 reads SGHDT; CDR2 reads YYEEEE. This CDR3 comprises 13 residues. The CDR3 DNA follows: TGTGCCAGCAGTTCCTCCCTAAATCAGCCCCAGCATTTT. Translating gives CASSSSLNQPQHF.

Many counts were recorded for this clonotype. This chain joins TRBV6-1 and TRBJ2-2; D remains ambiguous. The CDR3 is 15 residues long. Trimming took 3 bases from V and 1 from J, leaving 9 bases between them. Germline CDR1 reads MNHNS; CDR2 reads SASEGT. The CDR3 sequence is CASSDPHKNTGELFF. For the CDR3, the DNA is TGTGCCAGCAGTGACCCCCATAAGAACACCGGGGAGCTGTTTTTT.